A single sample is the source of the 6 T cell receptor beta chains below, sequenced in a study of CD8 T cell repertoires and HIV-1 epitope variants (dated by TCRdb to 2020 to 2022). No cognate antigen is known for these TCRs. Receptors were amplified or captured by the immunoSEQ multiplex PCR assay. TCRdb re-hosts the immuneACCESS table, in-frame sequences only. Its copies lack some clones; in the studies checked, an unresolved V gene accounts for under half of them, and the cause for the rest is not known. The sample table records over 4,500 clones; 66% of these occur just once. The top ten clones comprise over 40% of the sample. Sequencing used cultured CD8+ T cells derived from PBMCs. These receptor sequences come from a male donor with HIV.

V usage is TRBV27 and J usage is TRBJ2-2; D gene unclear. This CDR3 has 13 amino acids. With 3 bases removed from V and 4 bases from J, the gap between germline ends came to 6 bases. Germline V CDR1 and CDR2: MNHEY, SMNVEV (reference sequence). Here the CDR3 DNA reads TGTGCCAGCAGTTTTCTGTTCACCGGGGAGCTGTTTTTT. It codes for CASSFLFTGELFF.

The rearrangement uses TRBV12-5 and TRBJ2-2, with D maybe TRBD1 (5 bases). Trimming removed 2 bases from V and 4 bases from J, with 11 bases in between. This CDR3 has 15 residues. Germline CDR1 is LGHNT and CDR2 is FRNRAP. The CDR3 spells CASGLLTGPTGELFF. CDR3 sequence (DNA): TGTGCTAGTGGTTTGCTTACAGGTCCCACCGGGGAGCTGTTTTTT.

This clone was detected once. This chain uses TRBV27 with TRBJ1-1; 8 bases align to TRBD1. Germline CDR1 is MNHEY and CDR2 is SMNVEV (reference sequence). V dropped 0 bases and J dropped 2; count of bases not matched to a gene: 8. The CDR3 sequence is 17 residues long. The DNA for the CDR3 is TGTGCCAGCAGTTTATCGCGCACAGGGGGAGACAACACTGAAGCTTTCTTT. It yields the protein CASSLSRTGGDNTEAFF.

This chain links TRBV27 with TRBJ2-1, with D uncertain. Germline assignment: CDR1 MNHEY and CDR2 SMNVEV (reference sequence). The V end lost 0 bases, the J end lost 7 bases, and 7 bases lay between the germline ends. There are 13 residues in the CDR3. The CDR3 sequence: CASSLSIRNEQFF. The CDR3 coding sequence is TGTGCCAGCAGTTTATCGATTCGGAATGAGCAGTTCTTC.

This clone was picked up a small number of times. The J gene is TRBJ2-5, the V gene TRBV28; either TRBD1 or TRBD2 may supply D (5 bases each). The germline V and J ends were trimmed by 1 base and 10 bases, with 16 bases remaining between them. The length of the CDR3 is 14 residues. Germline CDR1 MDHEN, CDR2 SYDVKM. Written as DNA, the CDR3 is TGTGCCAGCAGTTTATCCGGGGCCTCATGGGGCCAGTACTTC. It yields the protein CASSLSGASWGQYF.

In its sample, this clone was seen once. The chain joins TRBV28 to TRBJ2-1, with 7 bases fitting TRBD1. The germline V gene encodes CDR1 MDHEN and CDR2 SYDVKM. The trim removed 5 bases at V and 3 bases at J, leaving 4 bases unmatched. The CDR3 sequence is 14 residues long. The CDR3 nucleotides read TGTGCCAGCAGTGCATACAGGGGCTACAATGAGCAGTTCTTC. It is translated as CASSAYRGYNEQFF.